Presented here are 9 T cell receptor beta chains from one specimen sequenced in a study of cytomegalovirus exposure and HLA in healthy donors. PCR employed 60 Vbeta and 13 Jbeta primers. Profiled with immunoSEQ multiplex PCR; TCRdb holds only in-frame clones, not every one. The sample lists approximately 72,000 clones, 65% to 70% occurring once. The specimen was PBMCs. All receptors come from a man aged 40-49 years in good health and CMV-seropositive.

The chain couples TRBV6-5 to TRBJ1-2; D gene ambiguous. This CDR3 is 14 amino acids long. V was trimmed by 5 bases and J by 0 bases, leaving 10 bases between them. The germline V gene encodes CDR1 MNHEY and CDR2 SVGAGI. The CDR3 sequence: CASSPEGTNYGYTF. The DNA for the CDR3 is TGTGCCAGCAGTCCAGAGGGAACTAACTATGGCTACACCTTC.

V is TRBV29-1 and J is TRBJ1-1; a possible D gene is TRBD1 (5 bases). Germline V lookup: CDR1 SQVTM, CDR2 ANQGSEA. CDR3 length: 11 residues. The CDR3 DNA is TGCTCCGTGGCAGGGTTCACTGAAGCTTTCTTT. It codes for CSVAGFTEAFF.

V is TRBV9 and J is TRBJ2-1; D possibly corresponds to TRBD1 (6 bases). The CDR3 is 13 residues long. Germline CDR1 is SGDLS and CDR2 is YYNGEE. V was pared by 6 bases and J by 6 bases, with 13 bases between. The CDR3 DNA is TGTGCCAGCACCAGGGGTACGTCCAATGAGCAGTTCTTC. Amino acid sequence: CASTRGTSNEQFF.

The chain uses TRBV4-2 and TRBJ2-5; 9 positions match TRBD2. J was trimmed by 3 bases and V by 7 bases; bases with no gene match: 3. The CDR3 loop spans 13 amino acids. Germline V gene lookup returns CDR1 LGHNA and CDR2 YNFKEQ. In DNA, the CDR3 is TGTGCCAGCACCTTAGCGGGGGAAGAGACCCAGTACTTC. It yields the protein CASTLAGEETQYF.

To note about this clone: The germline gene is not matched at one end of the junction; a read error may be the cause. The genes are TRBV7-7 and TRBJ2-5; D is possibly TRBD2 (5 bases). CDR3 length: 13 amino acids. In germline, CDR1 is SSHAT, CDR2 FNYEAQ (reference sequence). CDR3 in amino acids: CASSRGLQETQYF. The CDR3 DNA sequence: TGTGCTAGCAGCCGAGGGCTTCAAGAGACCCAGTACTTC.

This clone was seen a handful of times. This CDR3 is CASRNPGTGDDTQYF. The CDR3 DNA sequence: TGTGCCAGCAGAAATCCCGGGACAGGGGATGATACGCAGTATTTT. V usage is TRBV6-6 and J usage is TRBJ2-3, with TRBD1 matching over 10 bases. V trimming: 6 bases; J trimming: 6 bases; junction bases outside the gene matches: 9. The V gene's germline CDR1 is MNHNY and CDR2 SVGAGI (reference sequence). The CDR3 extends over 15 amino acids.

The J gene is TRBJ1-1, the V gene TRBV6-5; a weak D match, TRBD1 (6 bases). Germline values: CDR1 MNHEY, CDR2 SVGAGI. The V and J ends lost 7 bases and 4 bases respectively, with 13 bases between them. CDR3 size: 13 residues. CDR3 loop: CASIGGRGTEAFF. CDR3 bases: TGTGCCAGCATTGGGGGCCGAGGCACTGAAGCTTTCTTT.

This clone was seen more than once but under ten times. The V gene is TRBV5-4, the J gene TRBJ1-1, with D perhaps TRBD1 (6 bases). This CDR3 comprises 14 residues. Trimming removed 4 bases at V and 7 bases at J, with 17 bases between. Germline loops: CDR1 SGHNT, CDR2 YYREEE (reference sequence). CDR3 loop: CASSADRDRLEAFF. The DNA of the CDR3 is TGTGCCAGCAGCGCGGACAGAGACAGACTTGAAGCTTTCTTT.

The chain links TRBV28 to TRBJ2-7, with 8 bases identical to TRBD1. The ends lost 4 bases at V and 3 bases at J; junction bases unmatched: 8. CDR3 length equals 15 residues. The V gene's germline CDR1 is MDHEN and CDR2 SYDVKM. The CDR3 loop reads CASSYGQGAYYEQYF. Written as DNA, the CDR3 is TGTGCCAGCAGTTACGGGCAGGGGGCTTACTACGAGCAGTACTTC.